This T cell receptor (beta chain) is from a study of the immune and genomic landscape of osteosarcoma. Regarding the study as a whole: Clonality was benchmarked against external normal skin and healthy blood data.

As concerns this clone: Antigen specificity is unknown.

Osteosarcoma specimens were post-treatment primary, local recurrence and metastasis tumors from poor-prognosis patients. The repertoire was sequenced with immunoSEQ multiplex PCR; TCRdb's copy has only in-frame clones and lacks some. The table records 10,000 to 12,000 clones, over 55% of them present only once. Germline V gene sequence: CDR1 SGHRS, CDR2 YFSETQ. V lost 4 bases and J lost 5, with 19 bases in between. The CDR3 consists of 15 residues. Material for sequencing was osteosarcoma tumor tissue from the lung. The rearrangement uses TRBV5-1 and TRBJ2-7; a weak D match, TRBD2 (5 bases). This receptor was identified in a human donor with osteosarcoma. CDR3 in DNA: TGCGCCAGCAGCGCGGTGACGGGAATATACCACGAGCAGTACTTC. Amino acids: CASSAVTGIYHEQYF.